The subject of this entry is one T cell receptor (beta chain). Its cognate antigen is unknown. These data are taken from a study of T cell therapy after organ transplantation. Study details: Two of the ten patients were classed as nonresponders.

Sequenced by immunoSEQ multiplex PCR; TCRdb stores in-frame clones only, minus some. The data hold about 48,000 clones, with about 95% observed a single time. Overall study findings and caveats: Lower pretherapy CD8 clonality went with larger post-therapy fold change.

This CDR3 has 9 residues. This clonotype was sampled from a human patient who had received a solid organ transplant and had CMV disease. The sample consisted of CD8+ T cells from blood, taken before autologous CMV-specific T cell therapy. V and J are TRBV21-1 and TRBJ1-2. TRBV21-1 is annotated as a pseudogene. The CDR3 DNA is TGTGCAGGAGACTATGGCTACACCTTC. Residues: CAGDYGYTF.